Shown below are 7 T cell receptor beta chains from a single sample sequenced in a study of blood T cell repertoires in COVID-19 (TCRdb year 2020). Library generation was performed with the immunoSEQ multiplex PCR assay. TCRdb took this table from immuneACCESS and kept in-frame rearrangements with V and J called. Such tables lack part of the clones; where checked against another copy, unresolved V genes explain under half of the gap, and the rest is unexplained. This sample lists hundreds of thousands of clones; about nine tenths were detected once. 1.4% to 1.5% of the sample is held by the ten biggest clonotypes. The sample comprised peripheral blood. These receptors were obtained from a woman in her thirties with active or convalescent COVID-19.

The chain's CDR3 is CASSQKQGSYNSPLHF. CDR3 bases: TGTGCCAGCAGCCAAAAACAGGGCTCCTATAATTCACCCCTCCACTTT. The V call is TRBV11-3, the J call TRBJ1-6; perhaps TRBD1 as D (6 bases). The CDR3 has 16 residues. Per germline, CDR1 SGHNT and CDR2 YENEEA. Trimming took off 5 bases at V and 0 bases at J, with 11 bases between the two ends.

The chain recombines TRBV7-6 with TRBJ2-1; 8 bases are a match to TRBD2. Trimming removed 4 bases from V and 1 base from J; junction bases left unmatched: 3. CDR1 and CDR2 from the germline V gene are SGHVS and FNYEAQ. The CDR3 extends over 15 amino acids. The CDR3, as DNA: TGTGCCAGCAGCTATACTAGCGGATCCTACAATGAGCAGTTCTTC. It encodes CASSYTSGSYNEQFF.

The rearrangement uses TRBV2 and TRBJ2-3; D is possibly TRBD2 (6 bases). V was trimmed by 8 bases and J by 2 bases, leaving 8 bases between them. The CDR3 is 12 residues long. Germline V gene data show CDR1 as SNHLY and CDR2 as FYNNEI. DNA for the CDR3: TGTGCCAGCCGGGACTTCACAGATACGCAGTATTTT. Translated, it gives CASRDFTDTQYF.

The V call is TRBV7-8, the J call TRBJ2-1, with a possible D match to TRBD2 (5 bases). This CDR3 contains 15 residues. Trimming pared 1 base from V and 4 bases from J, leaving 11 bases between. Germline V gene lookup returns CDR1 SGHVS and CDR2 FQNEAQ. In DNA form, the CDR3 reads TGTGCCAGCAGCTTAGATATTGGGAGATACAATGAGCAGTTCTTC. As protein: CASSLDIGRYNEQFF.

This clone was counted once. The V and J genes are TRBV10-3 and TRBJ1-2; 9 nucleotides align to TRBD1. CDR1 and CDR2 (germline): ENHRY, SYGVKD. CDR3 length: 15 residues. V lost 3 bases, J lost 4 bases, and 6 bases stayed unmatched. The CDR3 nucleotides are TGTGCCATCAGTGACCCCCAGACAGGGGGCTATGGCTACACCTTC. This translates into CAISDPQTGGYGYTF.

This sequence joins TRBV6-1 and TRBJ1-5; D is unclear. The CDR3 is 16 residues long. V was cut by 3 bases and J by 2 bases, with 14 bases left in between. In germline, CDR1 is MNHNS, CDR2 SASEGT. The CDR3 nucleotides are TGTGCCAGCAGTGATGATAGGTCGGGTCGCAATCAGCCCCAGCATTTT. Protein: CASSDDRSGRNQPQHF.

This sequence joins TRBV7-8 and TRBJ1-5, with 7 bases identical to TRBD1. The CDR3 runs 14 residues. Germline V CDR1 and CDR2: SGHVS, FQNEAQ. V lost 6 bases and J lost 7; bases outside the gene matches: 9. The CDR3 protein is CASSSGTALQPQHF. The CDR3 bases are TGTGCCAGCAGTTCCGGGACAGCCCTACAGCCCCAGCATTTT. The whole variable domain, remainder taken from reference TRBV7-8 and TRBJ1-5, is GAGVSQSPRYKVAKRGQDVALRCDPISGHVSLFWYQQALGQGPEFLTYFQNEAQLDKSGLPSDRFFAERPEGSVSTLKIQRTQQEDSAVYLCASSSGTALQPQHFGDGTRLSIL.